In this sample, the clone carrying this T cell receptor (beta chain) turned up a few times. What it recognizes is unknown. The CDR3 covers 14 residues. Per the germline V gene, CDR1 is MNHNS and CDR2 is SASEGT. The V gene end was trimmed by 7 bases and the J gene end by 6 bases; junction bases not matched to a gene: 11. Reverse transcribing all isolated RNA meant expressed TCRB transcripts were sequenced. Profiling relied on immunoSEQ multiplex PCR, and the TCRdb table lists in-frame clones only, not all of them. Here the sample spans 900,000 or so clones, roughly 15% being singletons. This sample is drawn from a study of beta chain features in type 1 diabetes. Study-wide results and limits: There was no resolution here of whether HLA type influences TCRB rearrangement. Within each of all four CD4+ subsets, Type 1 diabetes patients had TCRB CDR3s that were moderately but significantly shorter.

This sequence originates from a young woman in good health. Sequenced sample: naive CD4+ T cells from blood. This rearrangement joins TRBV6-1 to TRBJ2-5, with 7 bases identical to TRBD2. The CDR3 here is CASTLAGASKTQYF. CDR3 DNA sequence: TGTGCCAGCACACTGGCGGGAGCGTCTAAGACCCAGTACTTC.